These T cell receptor beta chains were read from a single sample in a study of shared clonotypes between healthy human individuals. The assay was immunoSEQ multiplex PCR, and TCRdb's table has in-frame clones only and misses some. The data hold hundreds of thousands of clones, with around two thirds observed a single time. Material for sequencing was memory CD4+ T cells sorted from blood. Source of these receptors: a woman in her twenties or thirties in good health. Each CDR3 is given with its conserved first and last residue. D genes are given only for firm matches. Where a row states a size, it is once, few, many or the class of an expanded clone; other rows omit it.

d_gene	abundance	j_gene	v_gene	CDR3aa	CDR3nt
TRBD2	.	TRBJ2-1	TRBV28	CASSLRTSGQHEQFF	TGTGCCAGCAGTCTTAGAACTAGCGGGCAGCATGAGCAGTTCTTC
.	.	TRBJ2-3	TRBV7-9	CASSLGTPSRDTQYF	TGTGCCAGCAGCTTAGGGACCCCCAGCCGAGATACGCAGTATTTT
.	.	TRBJ2-5	TRBV5-4	CASSSGPRLQETQYF	TGTGCCAGCAGCTCAGGGCCCCGGCTTCAAGAGACCCAGTACTTC
.	.	TRBJ1-5	TRBV28	CAASSGGNNQPQHF	TGTGCCGCCAGCTCCGGGGGTAACAATCAGCCCCAGCATTTT
.	once	TRBJ2-6	TRBV7-2	CASSRSSGANVLTF	TGTGCCAGCAGTCGGAGCTCTGGGGCCAACGTCCTGACTTTC
.	.	TRBJ1-5	TRBV6-5	CASSYRGSNQPQHF	TGTGCCAGCAGTTATAGGGGAAGCAATCAGCCCCAGCATTTT
TRBD1	.	TRBJ1-1	TRBV2	CASSGGTGGTWNTEAFF	TGTGCCAGCAGTGGAGGGACAGGGGGGACATGGAACACTGAAGCTTTCTTT
.	.	TRBJ1-2	TRBV7-9	CASSPSGGADGYTF	TGTGCCAGCAGCCCCAGCGGGGGGGCCGATGGCTACACCTTC
.	.	TRBJ2-7	TRBV6-6	CASSYTGLYEQYF	TGTGCCAGCAGTTACACCGGACTATACGAGCAGTACTTC
TRBD1	few	TRBJ1-2	TRBV5-6	CASHSLDRAYGYTF	TGTGCCAGCCATTCTCTTGACAGGGCCTATGGCTACACCTTC
.	.	TRBJ2-1	TRBV19	CASSIVRKGYNEQFF	TGTGCCAGTAGTATAGTGCGGAAAGGGTACAATGAGCAGTTCTTC
TRBD1	.	TRBJ2-7	TRBV28	CAIKRQGSHEQYF	TGTGCCATCAAAAGACAGGGGAGCCACGAGCAGTACTTC
.	.	TRBJ1-1	TRBV7-2	CASSPYSGTEAFF	TGTGCCAGCAGCCCCTATTCAGGTACTGAAGCTTTCTTT
TRBD2	once	TRBJ2-3	TRBV6-5	CASSYQAGVTDTQYF	TGTGCCAGCAGTTACCAAGCGGGAGTCACAGATACGCAGTATTTT
TRBD1	.	TRBJ1-1	TRBV5-6	CASSRDREAFF	TGTGCCAGCAGCCGGGACAGAGAAGCTTTCTTT
.	.	TRBJ1-3	TRBV9	CASSVDGRAGNTIYF	TGTGCCAGCAGCGTAGACGGAAGGGCTGGAAACACCATATATTTT
TRBD2	.	TRBJ2-5	TRBV30	CAWSDWTSGFLRETQYF	TGTGCCTGGAGTGATTGGACTAGCGGGTTTCTACGAGAGACCCAGTACTTC
.	.	TRBJ2-6	TRBV28	CASSFGARGLLSSGANVLTF	TGTGCCAGCAGTTTTGGGGCCCGGGGACTGCTTAGCTCTGGGGCCAACGTCCTGACTTTC
.	few	TRBJ1-1	TRBV5-1	CASSSGTEGTEAFF	TGCGCCAGCAGCAGCGGGACCGAGGGCACTGAAGCTTTCTTT
.	.	TRBJ1-1	TRBV6-5	CASSLMMNTEAFF	TGTGCCAGCAGTCTGATGATGAACACTGAAGCTTTCTTT
.	.	TRBJ1-1	TRBV6-1	CASSESDRRWDTEAFF	TGTGCCAGCAGTGAAAGTGACAGGCGATGGGACACTGAAGCTTTCTTT
.	.	TRBJ2-2	TRBV6-4	CASRGGWNTGELFF	TGTGCCAGTAGGGGAGGATGGAACACCGGGGAGCTGTTTTTT
.	.	TRBJ2-3	TRBV5-1	CATTWTGVAGTDTQYF	TGCGCCACCACTTGGACCGGGGTGGCGGGCACAGATACGCAGTATTTT
TRBD1	.	TRBJ2-5	TRBV5-1	CASSLRTGGPGETQYF	TGCGCCAGCAGCTTGAGGACAGGGGGTCCGGGAGAGACCCAGTACTTC
.	few	TRBJ1-1	TRBV30	CACYQTVNTEAFF	TGTGCCTGCTACCAGACGGTAAACACTGAAGCTTTCTTT
.	.	TRBJ1-1	TRBV18	CASSRQENTEAFF	TGTGCCAGCTCACGACAGGAGAACACTGAAGCTTTCTTT
.	.	TRBJ2-5	TRBV7-9	CASSFAGEETQYF	TGTGCCAGCAGCTTTGCAGGGGAAGAGACCCAGTACTTC
.	.	TRBJ1-2	TRBV29-1	CSVEDLARGYGYTF	TGCAGCGTTGAAGATCTGGCCAGGGGCTATGGCTACACCTTC
.	.	TRBJ1-1	TRBV6-1	CASSEFGGYRSTEAFF	TGTGCCAGCAGTGAATTTGGAGGGTATCGGAGCACTGAAGCTTTCTTT
.	.	TRBJ2-7	TRBV19	CASSTRGVTYEQYF	TGTGCCAGTAGTACCCGCGGGGTAACCTACGAGCAGTACTTC
TRBD2	many	TRBJ2-1	TRBV7-9	CASSRRSGVYNEQFF	TGTGCCAGCAGCCGACGTAGCGGGGTCTACAATGAGCAGTTCTTC
TRBD2	.	TRBJ2-3	TRBV5-1	CASLSGSGTDTQYF	TGCGCCAGCCTGAGCGGGAGTGGTACAGATACGCAGTATTTT
TRBD1	.	TRBJ1-5	TRBV6-1	CASRTGDGVQPQHF	TGTGCCAGCAGGACAGGGGACGGAGTTCAGCCCCAGCATTTT
.	.	TRBJ2-3	TRBV28	CASSLTTDTQYF	TGTGCCAGCAGTTTAACAACAGATACGCAGTATTTT
.	.	TRBJ1-5	TRBV6-4	CASSDSGGSNQPQHF	TGTGCCAGCAGTGACTCAGGGGGTAGCAATCAGCCCCAGCATTTT
.	.	TRBJ2-1	TRBV20-1	CSAPAYNEQFF	TGCAGTGCACCGGCTTACAATGAGCAGTTCTTC
.	once	TRBJ1-1	TRBV4-2	CASSRAGEGDTEAFF	TGTGCCAGCAGCCGGGCGGGGGAAGGGGACACTGAAGCTTTCTTT
.	.	TRBJ2-7	TRBV15	CATSQTWGEQYF	TGTGCCACCAGCCAAACCTGGGGCGAGCAGTACTTC
TRBD1	.	TRBJ1-1	TRBV28	CASSGQVNTEAFF	TGTGCCAGCTCGGGACAGGTGAACACTGAAGCTTTCTTT
.	.	TRBJ2-7	TRBV5-5	CASSFRDTLDYEQYF	TGTGCCAGCAGCTTTAGGGACACCCTAGACTACGAGCAGTACTTC
.	few	TRBJ1-5	TRBV7-2	CASSLNNQPQHF	TGTGCCAGCAGCTTAAACAATCAGCCCCAGCATTTT
.	.	TRBJ2-7	TRBV4-1	CASSVRFVGTDPYEQYF	TGCGCCAGCAGCGTCAGATTTGTCGGGACGGATCCCTACGAGCAGTACTTC
.	.	TRBJ2-1	TRBV7-9	CASSADWAAANEQFF	TGTGCCAGCAGCGCGGATTGGGCGGCTGCCAATGAGCAGTTCTTC
.	.	TRBJ2-7	TRBV5-1	CASSSPGGAGQYF	TGCGCCAGCAGCTCACCTGGTGGGGCTGGGCAGTACTTC
.	.	TRBJ1-1	TRBV6-1	CASSRGQHHTEAFF	TGTGCCAGCAGCCGTGGACAGCACCACACTGAAGCTTTCTTT
TRBD1	.	TRBJ1-5	TRBV27	CASRRKPGQGNQPQHF	TGTGCCAGCAGACGAAAGCCGGGACAGGGGAATCAGCCCCAGCATTTT
.	few	TRBJ1-1	TRBV2	CASKGSTEAFF	TGTGCCAGCAAGGGGAGCACTGAAGCTTTCTTT
.	once	TRBJ1-1	TRBV6-1	CASSITAVETEAFF	TGTGCCAGCAGTATTACAGCGGTCGAAACTGAAGCTTTCTTT
.	.	TRBJ1-1	TRBV19	CASQRGDKNTEAFF	TGTGCCAGTCAAAGGGGGGATAAGAACACTGAAGCTTTCTTT